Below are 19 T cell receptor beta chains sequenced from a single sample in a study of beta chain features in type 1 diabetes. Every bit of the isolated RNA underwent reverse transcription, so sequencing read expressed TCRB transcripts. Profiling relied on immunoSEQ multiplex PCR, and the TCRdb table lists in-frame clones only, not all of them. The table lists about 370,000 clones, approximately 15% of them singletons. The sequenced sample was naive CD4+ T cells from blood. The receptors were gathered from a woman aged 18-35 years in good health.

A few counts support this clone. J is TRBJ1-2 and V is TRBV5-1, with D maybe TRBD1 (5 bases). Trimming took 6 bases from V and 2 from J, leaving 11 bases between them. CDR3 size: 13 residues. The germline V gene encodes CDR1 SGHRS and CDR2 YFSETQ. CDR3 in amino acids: CASTRGQNYGYTF. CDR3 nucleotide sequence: TGCGCCAGCACGCGAGGACAAAACTATGGCTACACCTTC. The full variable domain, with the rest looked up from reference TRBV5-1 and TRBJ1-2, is KAGVTQTPRYLIKTRGQQVTLSCSPISGHRSVSWYQQTPGQGLQFLFEYFSETQRNKGNFPGRFSGRQFSNSRSEMNVSTLELGDSALYLCASTRGQNYGYTFGSGTRLTVV.

The CDR3 region is CASTTGTSTDTQYF. CDR3 bases: TGTGCCAGTACCACCGGGACTTCCACAGATACGCAGTATTTT. The chain uses TRBV19 and TRBJ2-3; D is perhaps TRBD2 (6 bases). Trimming took 7 bases from V and 2 from J, leaving 13 bases between them. Germline V gene sequence: CDR1 LNHDA, CDR2 SQIVND (reference sequence). This CDR3 is built from 14 residues.

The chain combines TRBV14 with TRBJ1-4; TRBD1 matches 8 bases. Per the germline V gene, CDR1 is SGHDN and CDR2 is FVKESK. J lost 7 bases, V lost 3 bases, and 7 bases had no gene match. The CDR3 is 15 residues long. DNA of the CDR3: TGTGCCAGCAGCCACCTCAGGGGGCTCACTGAAAAACTGTTTTTT. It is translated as CASSHLRGLTEKLFF.

DNA for the CDR3: TGTGCCAGCAGCATCACAGGGGGACGGAACACCGGGGAGCTGTTTTTT. Its translation is CASSITGGRNTGELFF. The chain is built from TRBV9 and TRBJ2-2; TRBD1 matches 8 bases. Germline V gives CDR1 SGDLS, CDR2 YYNGEE. V lost 4 bases, J lost 1 base, and 6 bases stayed unmatched. This CDR3 comprises 16 residues.

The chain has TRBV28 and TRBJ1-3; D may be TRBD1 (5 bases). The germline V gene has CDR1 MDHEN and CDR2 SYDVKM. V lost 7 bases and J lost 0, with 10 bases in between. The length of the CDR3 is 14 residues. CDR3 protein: CASTSGGSGNTIYF. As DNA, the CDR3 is TGTGCCAGCACGTCGGGGGGCTCTGGAAACACCATATATTTT.

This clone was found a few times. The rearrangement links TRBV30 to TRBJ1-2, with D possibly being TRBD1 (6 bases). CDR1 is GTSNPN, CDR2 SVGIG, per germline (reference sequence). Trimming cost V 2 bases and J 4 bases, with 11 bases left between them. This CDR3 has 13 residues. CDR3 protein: CAWSSGAIYGYTF. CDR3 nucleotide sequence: TGTGCCTGGAGTTCAGGGGCGATCTATGGCTACACCTTC.

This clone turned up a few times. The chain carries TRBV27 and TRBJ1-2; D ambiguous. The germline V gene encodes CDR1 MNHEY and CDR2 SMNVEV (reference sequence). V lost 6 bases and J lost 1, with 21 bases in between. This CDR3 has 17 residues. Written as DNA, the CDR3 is TGTGCCAGCAGCCCCTTGTCGGGTCCCCTGATTAACTATGGCTACACCTTC. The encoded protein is CASSPLSGPLINYGYTF.

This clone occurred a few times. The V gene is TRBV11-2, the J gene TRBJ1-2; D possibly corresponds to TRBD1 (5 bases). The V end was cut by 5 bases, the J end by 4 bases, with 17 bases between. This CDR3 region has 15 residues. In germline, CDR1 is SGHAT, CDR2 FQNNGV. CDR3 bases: TGTGCCAGCAGCCTCGACGGGGGGATAGCCTATGGCTACACCTTC. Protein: CASSLDGGIAYGYTF.

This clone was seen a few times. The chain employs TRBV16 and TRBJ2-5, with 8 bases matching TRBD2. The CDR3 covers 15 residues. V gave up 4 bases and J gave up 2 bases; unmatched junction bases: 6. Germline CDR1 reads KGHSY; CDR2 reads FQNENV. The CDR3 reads CASSRWGLEQETQYF. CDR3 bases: TGTGCCAGCAGCCGTTGGGGACTAGAACAAGAGACCCAGTACTTC.

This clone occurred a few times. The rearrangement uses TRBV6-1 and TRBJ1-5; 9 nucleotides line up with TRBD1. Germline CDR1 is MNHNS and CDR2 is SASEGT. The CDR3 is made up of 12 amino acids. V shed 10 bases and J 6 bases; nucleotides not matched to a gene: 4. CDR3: CATGTGFQPQHF. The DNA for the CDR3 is TGTGCCACCGGGACAGGGTTTCAGCCCCAGCATTTT.

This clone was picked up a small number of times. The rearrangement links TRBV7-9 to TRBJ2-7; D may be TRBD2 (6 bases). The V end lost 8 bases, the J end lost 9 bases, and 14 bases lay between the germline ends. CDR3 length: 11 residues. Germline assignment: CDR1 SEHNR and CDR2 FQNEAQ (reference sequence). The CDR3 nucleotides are TGTGCCAGCCAAAAAGTCGGGGGGCAGTACTTC. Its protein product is CASQKVGGQYF.

The CDR3 sequence: CASSVWLRGGQGANEQFF. In nucleotides, the CDR3 is TGTGCCAGCAGCGTATGGCTTCGCGGGGGACAGGGTGCGAATGAGCAGTTCTTC. The chain carries TRBV9 and TRBJ2-1; TRBD1 aligns across 9 bases. This CDR3 spans 18 amino acids. CDR1 and CDR2 (germline): SGDLS, YYNGEE. V shed 1 base and J 7 bases; nucleotides not matched to a gene: 15.

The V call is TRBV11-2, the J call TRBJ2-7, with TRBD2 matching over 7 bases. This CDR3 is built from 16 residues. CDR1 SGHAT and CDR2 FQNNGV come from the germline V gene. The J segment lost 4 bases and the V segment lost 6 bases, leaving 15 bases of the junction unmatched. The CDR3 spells CASSKWRAGEGYEQYF. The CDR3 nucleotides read TGTGCCAGCAGTAAATGGAGGGCGGGAGAAGGTTACGAGCAGTACTTC.

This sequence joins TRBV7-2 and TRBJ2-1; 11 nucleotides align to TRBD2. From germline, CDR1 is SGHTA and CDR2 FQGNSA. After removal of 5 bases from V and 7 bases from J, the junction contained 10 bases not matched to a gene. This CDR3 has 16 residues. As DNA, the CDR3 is TGTGCCAGCAGCCCTAAACTAGCGGGAGTAGATAATGAGCAGTTCTTC. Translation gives CASSPKLAGVDNEQFF.

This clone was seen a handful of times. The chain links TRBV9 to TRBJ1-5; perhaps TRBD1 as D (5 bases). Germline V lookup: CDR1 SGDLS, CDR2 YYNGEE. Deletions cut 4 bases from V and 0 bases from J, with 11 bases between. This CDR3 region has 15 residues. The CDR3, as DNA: TGTGCCAGCAGCTTCCAGGGATATAGCAATCAGCCCCAGCATTTT. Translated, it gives CASSFQGYSNQPQHF. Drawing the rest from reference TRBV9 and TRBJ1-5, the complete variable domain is DSGVTQTPKHLITATGQRVTLRCSPRSGDLSVYWYQQSLDQGLQFLIQYYNGEERAKGNILERFSAQQFPDLHSELNLSSLELGDSALYFCASSFQGYSNQPQHFGDGTRLSIL.

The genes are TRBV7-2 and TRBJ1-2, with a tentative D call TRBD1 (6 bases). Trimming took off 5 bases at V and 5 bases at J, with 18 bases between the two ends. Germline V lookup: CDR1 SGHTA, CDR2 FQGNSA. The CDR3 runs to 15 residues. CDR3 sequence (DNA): TGTGCCAGCAGCGCCCGGACAGCCGCTGCGTATGGCTACACCTTC. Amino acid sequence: CASSARTAAAYGYTF.

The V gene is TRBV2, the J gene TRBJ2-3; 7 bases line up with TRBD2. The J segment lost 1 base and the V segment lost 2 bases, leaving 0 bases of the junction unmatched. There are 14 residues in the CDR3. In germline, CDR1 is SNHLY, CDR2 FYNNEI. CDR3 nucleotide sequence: TGTGCCAGCAGTGAACGGGAGGGCACAGATACGCAGTATTTT. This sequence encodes CASSEREGTDTQYF.

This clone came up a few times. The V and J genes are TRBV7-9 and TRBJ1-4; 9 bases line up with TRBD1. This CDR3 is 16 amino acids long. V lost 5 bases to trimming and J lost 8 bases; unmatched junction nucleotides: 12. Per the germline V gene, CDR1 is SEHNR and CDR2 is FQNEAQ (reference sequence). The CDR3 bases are TGTGCCAGCAGCATGGGGACAGGGACTCCATGGGAAAAACTGTTTTTT. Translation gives CASSMGTGTPWEKLFF.

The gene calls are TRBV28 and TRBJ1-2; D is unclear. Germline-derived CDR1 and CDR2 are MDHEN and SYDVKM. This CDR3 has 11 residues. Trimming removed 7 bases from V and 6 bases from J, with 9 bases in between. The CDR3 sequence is CASNFGDGYTF. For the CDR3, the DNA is TGTGCCAGCAACTTCGGGGATGGCTACACCTTC.